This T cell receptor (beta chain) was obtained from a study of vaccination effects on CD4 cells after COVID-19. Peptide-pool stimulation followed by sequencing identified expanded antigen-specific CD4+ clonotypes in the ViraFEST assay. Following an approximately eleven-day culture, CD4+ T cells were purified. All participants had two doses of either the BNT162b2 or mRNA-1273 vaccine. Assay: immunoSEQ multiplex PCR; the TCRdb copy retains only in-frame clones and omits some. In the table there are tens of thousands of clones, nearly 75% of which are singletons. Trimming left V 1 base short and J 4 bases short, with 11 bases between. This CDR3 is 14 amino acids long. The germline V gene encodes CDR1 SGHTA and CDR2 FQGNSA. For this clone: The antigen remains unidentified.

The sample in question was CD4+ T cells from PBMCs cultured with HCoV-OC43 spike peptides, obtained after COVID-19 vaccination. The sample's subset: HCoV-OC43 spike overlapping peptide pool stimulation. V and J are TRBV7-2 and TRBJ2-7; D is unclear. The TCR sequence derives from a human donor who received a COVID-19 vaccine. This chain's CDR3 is CASSLGPSEYEQYF. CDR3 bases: TGTGCCAGCAGCTTAGGTCCCAGCGAATACGAGCAGTACTTC.